This paragraph covers one TCR beta chain sequence. This clone turned up a few times. It has no known antigen specificity. No base qualities exist here, and no much larger clone lies one base off it. Participants in the prospective study were aged about 18 to 89 years, lived in 24 United States geographic areas, and enrolled through a virtual design. In the prospective study, cohorts were assigned on the basis of participant-reported clinical history obtained from a screening survey and a study questionnaire. In the prospective study, whole blood, serum and a nasopharyngeal or oropharyngeal swab were collected from each participant by mobile phlebotomists. Prospective study participants could optionally give additional blood draws and questionnaires over a roughly two-month period. Blood samples from the prospective study were shipped frozen or at room temperature prior to DNA extraction. The record originates from a study of blood T cell repertoires in COVID-19 (dated by TCRdb to the early 2020s). General notes on the study: Collaborator samples came from the United States, Italy and Spain and covered acute and convalescent phases of COVID-19. The material from the prospective study consisted of cDNA or gDNA derived from T cells, B-cell-depleted T cells, or PBMCs. Subjects who had been exposed to COVID-19, were actively infected with it, or had recovered from it provided the deeply sampled blood TCRbeta repertoires that made up the dataset. A freely available public database, intended as a resource for researchers studying the immune response to SARS-CoV-2, is where the repertoires were released. Samples came from the ongoing ImmuneRACE study (first 160 participants) plus 1,254 subjects from 6 global collaborators. A de-identified subject ID, COVID-19 status, age in years and sex were almost always included in the sample metadata. Where available, HLA class I and class II types were taken from metadata supplied by the sample provider and were not determined by assay-based typing. The research as a whole found: The quantity of clinical and demographic metadata differed by source and by participant and was supplied without curation.

TCRbeta CDR3 regions were amplified from genomic DNA by means of the immunoSEQ Assay, a bias-controlled multiplex PCR. Per the original workflow: The number of nucleated cells in each sample was estimated from the amplification of reference gene primers within the assay. To quantify the absolute abundance of each unique TCRbeta CDR3 rearrangement, sequence reads were collapsed and filtered. For each sample, productive Simpson clonality was calculated by taking the square root of Simpson's diversity index across productive rearrangements. As stored in TCRdb, this immuneACCESS dataset retains in-frame rearrangements with V and J assigned. A fraction of the clones does not appear; measured against another copy, unresolved V genes explain less than half of the discrepancy, and the remainder lacks a known reason. V and J calls plus clone size are reproduced from that table; the DNA served to infer D and trimming. This sample is represented by about 200,000 clones; approximately 80% of them were singletons. The ten largest account for around 10% of the sample.

Trimming leaves V shorter by 3 bases and J shorter by 2 bases, with the junction holding 6 bases beyond the gene matches. CDR1 is given as KGHSH and CDR2 as LQKENI, both from the germline V gene. Including the terminal cysteine and phenylalanine, the CDR3 comprises 15 residues. Only the CDR3 region is kept as DNA, spanning 45 bases read in frame from base 1. This chain is built from TRBV18 and TRBJ1-1; 7 bases in the junction line up with TRBD1. The receptor comes from a woman between 45 and 65 years old with acute COVID-19. The specimen was PBMCs or T cells enriched from blood (not recorded which). The CDR3 corresponds to CASSPRNRGNTEAFF. Here is the DNA: TGTGCCAGCTCACCCCGTAACAGGGGAAACACTGAAGCTTTCTTT.